The 23 T cell receptor beta chains reported below all come from one sample, sequenced in a study of cytomegalovirus exposure and HLA in healthy donors. Using immunoSEQ multiplex PCR, the repertoire was profiled, and TCRdb retains in-frame clones only, with some absent. The data show around 250,000 clones, 90% seen once. The source material was PBMCs. These receptors were collected from a woman between 18 and 29 years old in good health and CMV-seronegative.

The chain recombines TRBV11-2 with TRBJ2-1; 12 positions agree with TRBD2. The germline V gene encodes CDR1 SGHAT and CDR2 FQNNGV. The CDR3 loop spans 17 amino acids. The junction had 9 bases not matched to a gene; V was cut back by 1 base and J by 8 bases. The chain's CDR3 is CASSLVSSGGATDEQFF. The CDR3 nucleotides are TGTGCCAGCAGCTTAGTGTCTAGCGGGGGGGCCACCGATGAGCAGTTCTTC.

This chain uses TRBV9 with TRBJ1-6, with D possibly TRBD1 on 5 matching bases. CDR1 is SGDLS and CDR2 is YYNGEE in the germline V gene. V was shortened by 7 bases and J by 4 bases, with 6 bases between the two germline ends. The CDR3 consists of 12 residues. For the CDR3, the DNA is TGTGCCAGCCAGGGTTATAATTCACCCCTCCACTTT. It translates to CASQGYNSPLHF.

The chain employs TRBV11-2 and TRBJ2-2; 8 nucleotides agree with TRBD2. The CDR3 extends over 17 amino acids. Germline assignment: CDR1 SGHAT and CDR2 FQNNGV. The trim removed 6 bases at V and 2 bases at J, leaving 11 bases unmatched. CDR3 sequence (DNA): TGTGCCAGCAGGGCGGGGGGCCTTTTCGGAAACACCGGGGAGCTGTTTTTT. This translates into CASRAGGLFGNTGELFF.

The chain links TRBV2 to TRBJ2-7; D is unresolved. Trimming pared 8 bases from V and 0 bases from J, leaving 8 bases between. In germline, CDR1 is SNHLY, CDR2 FYNNEI. CDR3 length equals 12 residues. The CDR3 loop is CASLRDSYEQYF. Written as DNA, the CDR3 is TGTGCCAGCCTACGAGACTCCTACGAGCAGTACTTC. Variable domain in full (rest from reference TRBV2 and TRBJ2-7): EPEVTQTPSHQVTQMGQEVILRCVPISNHLYFYWYRQILGQKVEFLVSFYNNEISEKSEIFDDQFSVERPDGSNFTLKIRSTKLEDSAMYFCASLRDSYEQYFGPGTRLTVT.

V and J are TRBV25-1 and TRBJ1-2; the D gene is possibly TRBD1 (6 bases). The V end was cut by 1 base, the J end by 2 bases, with 14 bases between. CDR3 length equals 16 residues. Germline CDR1 MGHDK, CDR2 SYGVNS. The CDR3 DNA reads TGTGCCAGCAGTGAATTCGAGACAACAGGGAACTATGGCTACACCTTC. Translated, it gives CASSEFETTGNYGYTF.

This clone came up once. The chain has TRBV28 and TRBJ1-2; 10 bases agree with TRBD1. Looked up from germline, CDR1 is MDHEN and CDR2 is SYDVKM. The CDR3 covers 16 residues. Trimming cost V 4 bases and J 0 bases; bases outside gene matches: 5. The CDR3 here is CASSSRDRGTNYGYTF. The CDR3 region has the DNA TGTGCCAGCAGTTCACGGGACAGGGGAACTAACTATGGCTACACCTTC.

This rearrangement joins TRBV9 to TRBJ1-4, with a possible D match to TRBD1 (6 bases). Germline V gene data show CDR1 as SGDLS and CDR2 as YYNGEE. The CDR3 covers 15 residues. V was shortened by 3 bases and J by 9 bases, with 18 bases between the two germline ends. CDR3 nucleotides: TGTGCCAGCAGCGGGGGTAATGGGGGCAGAAAAAAACTGTTTTTT. Protein: CASSGGNGGRKKLFF.

CDR3 DNA sequence: TGCGCCAGCAGCTCGGCCGGGACACACTCCTACGAGCAGTACTTC. Protein product: CASSSAGTHSYEQYF. This chain uses TRBV5-1 with TRBJ2-7; the D gene is possibly TRBD1 (6 bases). Germline CDR1 reads SGHRS; CDR2 reads YFSETQ. The CDR3 covers 15 residues. Trimming stripped 3 bases from V and 0 bases from J, with 13 bases between.

The rearrangement joins TRBV13 to TRBJ2-7; 9 bases are shared with TRBD1. CDR3 length equals 15 residues. Trimming took 2 bases from V and 5 from J; bases not matched to a gene: 7. The germline CDR1 and CDR2 sequences are PRHDT and FYEKMQ (reference sequence). As DNA, the CDR3 is TGTGCCAGCAGCTTACGCGGACAGGGGATACACGAGCAGTACTTC. It encodes CASSLRGQGIHEQYF.

The chain joins TRBV5-1 to TRBJ1-5; D not certain. This CDR3 is 13 amino acids long. Germline values: CDR1 SGHRS, CDR2 YFSETQ. V lost 7 bases, J lost 3 bases, and 11 bases lay in between. CDR3 DNA: TGCGCCAGCCGGCAGGATAACAATCAGCCCCAGCATTTT. It specifies CASRQDNNQPQHF. The full variable domain, completed using reference TRBV5-1 and TRBJ1-5, is KAGVTQTPRYLIKTRGQQVTLSCSPISGHRSVSWYQQTPGQGLQFLFEYFSETQRNKGNFPGRFSGRQFSNSRSEMNVSTLELGDSALYLCASRQDNNQPQHFGDGTRLSIL.

The genes are TRBV5-1 and TRBJ2-2; D possibly corresponds to TRBD2 (5 bases). The germline CDR1 and CDR2 sequences are SGHRS and YFSETQ. Trimming removed 1 base at V and 7 bases at J, with 17 bases between. This CDR3 comprises 16 residues. CDR3 sequence: CASSLRTSLVHGELFF. DNA of the CDR3: TGCGCCAGCAGCTTGAGGACTTCCTTAGTCCACGGGGAGCTGTTTTTT. Variable domain in full (rest from reference TRBV5-1 and TRBJ2-2): KAGVTQTPRYLIKTRGQQVTLSCSPISGHRSVSWYQQTPGQGLQFLFEYFSETQRNKGNFPGRFSGRQFSNSRSEMNVSTLELGDSALYLCASSLRTSLVHGELFFGEGSRLTVL.

This chain links TRBV29-1 with TRBJ1-2, with D maybe TRBD1 (5 bases). The germline gives CDR1 SQVTM, CDR2 ANQGSEA. The V and J ends lost 3 bases and 11 bases respectively, with 13 bases between them. This CDR3 has 11 amino acids. The CDR3 coding sequence is TGCAGCGTTGATAAGCCTCAGGGATACACCTTC. This translates into CSVDKPQGYTF.

The chain uses TRBV6-5 and TRBJ2-5; D call uncertain. In germline, CDR1 is MNHEY, CDR2 SVGAGI. This CDR3 has 12 residues. The V gene lost 2 bases and the J gene lost 7 bases, with 8 bases spanning the gap. CDR3 DNA: TGTGCCAGCAGTTACCCCTCGGGGACCCAGTACTTC. Translated: CASSYPSGTQYF.

The chain employs TRBV9 and TRBJ2-1, with D possibly being TRBD2 (5 bases). This CDR3 comprises 15 residues. Germline loops: CDR1 SGDLS, CDR2 YYNGEE. V was pared by 0 bases and J by 0 bases, with 7 bases between. The CDR3 reads CASSVVEGSYNEQFF. DNA of the CDR3: TGTGCCAGCAGCGTAGTAGAGGGCTCCTACAATGAGCAGTTCTTC.

The J gene is TRBJ1-6, the V gene TRBV6-1, with D possibly TRBD1 on 5 matching bases. V shed 2 bases and J shed 6 bases, with 14 bases lying between them. Germline CDR1 is MNHNS and CDR2 is SASEGT. The CDR3 is made up of 16 amino acids. The CDR3 protein is CASSELGGGLNSPLHF. The CDR3 coding sequence is TGTGCCAGCAGTGAACTGGGGGGAGGACTTAATTCACCCCTCCACTTT.

CDR3 residues: CASSTAGQGHTEAFF. The CDR3 DNA reads as TGTGCCAGCAGTACGGCGGGACAGGGCCACACTGAAGCTTTCTTT. The chain combines TRBV5-4 with TRBJ1-1; 9 positions agree with TRBD1. V shed 5 bases, J shed 3 bases, and the junction held 8 bases outside the gene matches. The CDR3 is made up of 15 amino acids. The V gene's germline CDR1 is SGHNT and CDR2 YYREEE (reference sequence).

V and J are TRBV30 and TRBJ2-7; D unresolved. V was clipped by 1 base and J by 5 bases, with 15 bases between them. CDR1 and CDR2 (germline): GTSNPN, SVGIG (reference sequence). CDR3 length equals 14 residues. CDR3 loop: CAWSGAPGENEQYF. The CDR3 DNA sequence: TGTGCCTGGAGTGGGGCGCCAGGTGAAAACGAGCAGTACTTC.

The sample holds a few counts of this clone. The chain uses TRBV6-1 and TRBJ1-2; 8 bases map to TRBD1. CDR3 length: 13 amino acids. V shed 6 bases and J 5 bases; nucleotides not matched to a gene: 5. Germline assignment: CDR1 MNHNS and CDR2 SASEGT. DNA of the CDR3: TGTGCCAGCAGCCTACAGGGGGAGTATGGCTACACCTTC. This gives the protein CASSLQGEYGYTF.

The chain employs TRBV6-1 and TRBJ2-2; D perhaps matches TRBD1 (5 bases). The germline V gene encodes CDR1 MNHNS and CDR2 SASEGT. The CDR3 loop spans 15 amino acids. Trimming cost V 3 bases and J 5 bases, with 13 bases left between them. Here the CDR3 DNA reads TGTGCCAGCAGTGACCCAGGGCTTGGGACCGGGGAGCTGTTTTTT. Translation: CASSDPGLGTGELFF.

This chain joins TRBV18 and TRBJ2-7; 11 nucleotides agree with TRBD1. Looked up from germline, CDR1 is KGHSH and CDR2 is LQKENI. V trimming: 6 bases; J trimming: 5 bases; junction bases outside the gene matches: 12. The CDR3 consists of 16 residues. CDR3 amino acids: CASSYFGQGAVHEQYF. For the CDR3, the DNA is TGTGCCAGCTCCTACTTCGGACAGGGGGCAGTACACGAGCAGTACTTC. Together with reference TRBV18 and TRBJ2-7, the CDR3 gives the full variable domain: NAGVMQNPRHLVRRRGQEARLRCSPMKGHSHVYWYRQLPEEGLKFMVYLQKENIIDESGMPKERFSAEFPKEGPSILRIQQVVRGDSAAYFCASSYFGQGAVHEQYFGPGTRLTVT.

The genes are TRBV11-2 and TRBJ2-1; 7 nucleotides align to TRBD1. Germline CDR1 reads SGHAT; CDR2 reads FQNNGV. CDR3 length: 13 amino acids. Trimming removed 7 bases from V and 6 bases from J; junction bases left unmatched: 6. The CDR3 protein is CASTPTGINEQFF. The CDR3 bases are TGTGCCAGCACCCCGACAGGGATCAATGAGCAGTTCTTC.

V and J are TRBV27 and TRBJ2-1; 12 bases fit TRBD2. The V gene end was trimmed by 7 bases and the J gene end by 3 bases; junction bases not matched to a gene: 7. The CDR3 sequence is 16 residues long. In germline, CDR1 is MNHEY, CDR2 SMNVEV (reference sequence). Written as DNA, the CDR3 is TGTGCCAGCACCCTAAGACTAGCGGGGGACTACAATGAGCAGTTCTTC. Amino acid sequence: CASTLRLAGDYNEQFF.

The CDR3 bases are TGTGCCAGCAGTTTTGGGGGCTCGCACACCGGGGAGCTGTTTTTT. Its translation: CASSFGGSHTGELFF. The chain uses TRBV28 and TRBJ2-2; a weak D match, TRBD1 (6 bases). Per the germline V gene, CDR1 is MDHEN and CDR2 is SYDVKM. V shed 3 bases and J shed 3 bases, with 11 bases lying between them. The CDR3 has 15 residues.